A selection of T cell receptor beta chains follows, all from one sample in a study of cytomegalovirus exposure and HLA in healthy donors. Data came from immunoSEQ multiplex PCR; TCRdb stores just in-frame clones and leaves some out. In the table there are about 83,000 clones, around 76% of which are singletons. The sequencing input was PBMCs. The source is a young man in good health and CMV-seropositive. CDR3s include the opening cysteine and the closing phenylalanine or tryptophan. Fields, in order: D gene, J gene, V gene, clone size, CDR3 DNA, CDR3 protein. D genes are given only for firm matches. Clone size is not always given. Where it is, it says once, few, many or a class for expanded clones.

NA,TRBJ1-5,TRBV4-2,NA,TGTGCCAGCAGCCAATCCGACAGGCCCGAGCCCCAGCATTTT,CASSQSDRPEPQHF
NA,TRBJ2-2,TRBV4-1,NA,TGCGCCAGCAGCCTAACCGGGACTGGACGAACTTACACCGGGGAGCTGTTTTTT,CASSLTGTGRTYTGELFF
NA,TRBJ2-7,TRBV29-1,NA,TGCAGCGTTGCTGCAGGGTGGTCCTACGAGCAGTACTTC,CSVAAGWSYEQYF
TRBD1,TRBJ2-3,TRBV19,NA,TGTGCCAGTAGAGCAGGGGGCGAGACGCAGTATTTT,CASRAGGETQYF
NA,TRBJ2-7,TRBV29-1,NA,TGCAGCGTGTCTAGCTTTGACGAGCAGTACTTC,CSVSSFDEQYF
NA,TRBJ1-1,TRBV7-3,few,TGTGCCAGCAGACAGACAGCGAACACTGAAGCTTTCTTT,CASRQTANTEAFF
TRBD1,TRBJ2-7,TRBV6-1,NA,TGTGCCAGCAGTGCCGGACAGGGCAGCGAGCAGTACTTC,CASSAGQGSEQYF
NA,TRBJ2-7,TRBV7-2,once,TGTGCCAGCAGCCTCTCACTCTACGAGCAGTACTTC,CASSLSLYEQYF
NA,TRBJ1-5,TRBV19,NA,TGTGCCAGTACGGCGGGAGATCAGCCCCAGCATTTT,CASTAGDQPQHF
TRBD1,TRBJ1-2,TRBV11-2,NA,TGTGCCAGCAGCTTTGGACAGGCGAACTATGGCTACACCTTC,CASSFGQANYGYTF
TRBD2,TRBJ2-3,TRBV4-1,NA,TGCGCCAGCACCACCACCGGGACTAGCGTTAAGTATTTT,CASTTTGTSVKYF
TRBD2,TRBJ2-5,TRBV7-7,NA,TGTGCTAGCAGCTTAATAGCGGGCCAAGAGACCCAGTACTTC,CASSLIAGQETQYF
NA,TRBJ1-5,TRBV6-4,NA,TGTGCCAGCAGTGACGGCGAGGGAGGTCAGCCCCAGCATTTT,CASSDGEGGQPQHF
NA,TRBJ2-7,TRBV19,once,TGTGCCAGTTCTCACCGGACTGCCCTAACCTACGAGCAGTACTTC,CASSHRTALTYEQYF
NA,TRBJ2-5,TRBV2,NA,TGTGCCAGCAGTGAATATAGCCAAGAGACCCAGTACTTC,CASSEYSQETQYF